This T cell receptor beta chain is from a study of response to subunit inactivated influenza vaccine. TCRdb reprocessed the RT-PCR reads with MiXCR, giving one entry per CDR3 protein. Of about 650,000 distinct CDR3 sequences in the sample, 15% to 19% are singletons; the top ten hold around 10%. The sample holds many counts of this clonotype. What it recognizes is unknown. CDR1 is MNHNY and CDR2 is SVGAGI in the germline V gene (reference sequence). V dropped 5 bases and J dropped 2 bases, with 9 bases sitting between them. This CDR3 region has 13 residues. Overall study findings and caveats: The study's authors posited that every seasonal influenza vaccination enlists few new T cells.

The rearrangement uses TRBV6-6 and TRBJ2-5; no definite D call. This clonotype was sampled from a man between 45 and 60 years old who received an inactivated influenza vaccine. The specimen was PBMCs from blood, collected 11 to 12 days after vaccination. In nucleotides, the CDR3 is TGTGCCAGCAGTACGGGCAGACAAGAGACCCAGTACTTC. Encoded protein: CASSTGRQETQYF.